The 27 T cell receptor beta chains presented below share a single source sample, sequenced in a study of fetal regulatory T cell absence and autoimmunity. Measured with immunoSEQ multiplex PCR; TCRdb has only the in-frame clones, and not every one. The sample yields about 95,000 clones, around 72% seen once. Sequencing was carried out using pancreas tissue. The receptors derive from a male donor with IPEX syndrome.

This clone was observed at least ten times. The genes are TRBV2 and TRBJ1-2, with no clear D. V was clipped by 1 base and J by 4 bases, with 4 bases between them. The CDR3 loop spans 12 amino acids. The germline V gene encodes CDR1 SNHLY and CDR2 FYNNEI. The CDR3 DNA follows: TGTGCCAGCAGTGAAGGGGGCTATGGCTACACCTTC. Protein product: CASSEGGYGYTF.

The chain has TRBV5-4 and TRBJ2-7; D possibly corresponds to TRBD1 (6 bases). The CDR3 sequence is 12 residues long. Trimming removed 7 bases from V and 5 bases from J, with 13 bases in between. Germline values: CDR1 SGHNT, CDR2 YYREEE (reference sequence). CDR3 in amino acids: CASQGMRNEQYF. CDR3 DNA: TGTGCCAGCCAGGGGATGAGAAACGAGCAGTACTTC.

This chain joins TRBV9 and TRBJ2-1, with D possibly being TRBD2 (6 bases). V lost 0 bases, J lost 5 bases, and 12 bases lay in between. This CDR3 has 15 residues. Germline CDR1 is SGDLS and CDR2 is YYNGEE. The CDR3 reads CASSVEAGTHNEQFF. In DNA, the CDR3 is TGTGCCAGCAGCGTAGAGGCGGGAACGCACAATGAGCAGTTCTTC.

The rearrangement joins TRBV6-5 to TRBJ1-1, with TRBD1 matching over 9 bases. The CDR3 totals 15 residues. Germline trimming cut 2 bases from V and 3 bases from J; bases unmatched to any gene: 4. Germline lookup yields CDR1 MNHEY and CDR2 SVGAGI. The DNA for the CDR3 is TGTGCCAGCAGTTACGAACAGGGGGCGCACACTGAAGCTTTCTTT. Amino acid sequence: CASSYEQGAHTEAFF.

This sequence joins TRBV5-1 and TRBJ2-7; no reliable D call. The CDR3 totals 12 residues. The germline V and J ends were trimmed by 0 bases and 7 bases, with 8 bases remaining between them. Looked up from germline, CDR1 is SGHRS and CDR2 is YFSETQ. CDR3 sequence: CASSLDRREQYF. The CDR3 DNA reads as TGCGCCAGCAGCTTGGACCGGCGGGAGCAGTACTTC.

The rearrangement uses TRBV10-2 and TRBJ2-1; a possible D gene is TRBD2 (5 bases). Trimming took off 3 bases at V and 6 bases at J, with 15 bases between the two ends. Germline values: CDR1 WSHSY, CDR2 SAAADI. This CDR3 is 15 amino acids long. CDR3 sequence reads: CASSDRLAGVNEQFF. DNA for the CDR3: TGCGCCAGCAGTGACCGGCTAGCTGGAGTCAATGAGCAGTTCTTC.

This clone was seen just once. V gene TRBV5-4 combines with J gene TRBJ2-5, with TRBD2 matching 10 bases. Per the germline V gene, CDR1 is SGHNT and CDR2 is YYREEE (reference sequence). CDR3 length: 17 amino acids. Trimming took 0 bases from V and 2 from J; bases not matched to a gene: 7. CDR3 bases: TGTGCCAGCAGCTTGGACCTAGCGGGAGTAAGGCAAGAGACCCAGTACTTC. Translation gives CASSLDLAGVRQETQYF.

V gene TRBV23-1 combines with J gene TRBJ2-5; D gene unclear. TRBV23-1 is identified as an open reading frame with a role that is uncertain. Trimming cost V 2 bases and J 4 bases, with 14 bases left between them. The CDR3 has 15 amino acids. The CDR3 loop is CASSQRYPKVETQYF. The CDR3 DNA reads TGCGCCAGCAGTCAAAGGTACCCTAAAGTAGAGACCCAGTACTTC.

Only one count was recorded for this clone. The chain joins TRBV27 to TRBJ1-2; 9 bases agree with TRBD1. Germline loops: CDR1 MNHEY, CDR2 SMNVEV (reference sequence). This CDR3 is built from 16 residues. Trimming at V came to 3 bases and at J to 4 bases, leaving 9 bases not matched to a gene. The CDR3: CASSLDRGAPFYGYTF. The CDR3 DNA reads TGTGCCAGCAGTTTGGACAGGGGTGCCCCTTTCTATGGCTACACCTTC.

The chain couples TRBV10-3 to TRBJ2-7; 7 bases are shared with TRBD2. The CDR3 spans 18 residues. Germline values: CDR1 ENHRY, CDR2 SYGVKD. V dropped 0 bases and J dropped 3; count of bases not matched to a gene: 14. The CDR3: CAISESIALTSFYYEQYF. CDR3 nucleotides: TGTGCCATCAGTGAGTCGATTGCCCTGACTAGCTTCTACTACGAGCAGTACTTC.

V gene TRBV2 combines with J gene TRBJ1-2, with 7 bases fitting TRBD1. The CDR3 spans 16 residues. J was trimmed by 5 bases and V by 0 bases; bases with no gene match: 9. CDR1 and CDR2 from the germline V gene are SNHLY and FYNNEI. CDR3 in amino acids: CASSEAEDRVFYGYTF. CDR3 nucleotides: TGTGCCAGCAGTGAAGCAGAAGACAGGGTCTTTTATGGCTACACCTTC.

In its sample, this clone was seen once. The J gene is TRBJ1-2, the V gene TRBV7-9; TRBD1 aligns across 7 bases. The junction had 14 bases not matched to a gene; V was cut back by 5 bases and J by 5 bases. The CDR3 runs to 16 residues. In germline, CDR1 is SEHNR, CDR2 FQNEAQ (reference sequence). As DNA, the CDR3 is TGTGCCAGCAGCAACGGTCCAGGGGGTTGGGTTTATGGCTACACCTTC. Amino acid sequence: CASSNGPGGWVYGYTF.

V usage is TRBV19 and J usage is TRBJ2-7; 7 nucleotides align to TRBD1. From germline, CDR1 is LNHDA and CDR2 SQIVND (reference sequence). Trimming at V came to 5 bases and at J to 4 bases, leaving 8 bases not matched to a gene. This CDR3 comprises 14 residues. CDR3 loop: CASSVGRGSYEQYF. The CDR3 region has the DNA TGTGCCAGTAGTGTGGGCAGGGGGTCTTACGAGCAGTACTTC. Full variable domain (outside the CDR3, taken from reference TRBV19 and TRBJ2-7): DGGITQSPKYLFRKEGQNVTLSCEQNLNHDAMYWYRQDPGQGLRLIYYSQIVNDFQKGDIAEGYSVSREKKESFPLTVTSAQKNPTAFYLCASSVGRGSYEQYFGPGTRLTVT.

The chain combines TRBV6-5 with TRBJ1-2; 10 positions match TRBD1. This CDR3 spans 14 amino acids. V was pared by 7 bases and J by 8 bases, with 10 bases of the junction left unmatched. The germline V gene encodes CDR1 MNHEY and CDR2 SVGAGI. CDR3 residues: CASTLTGGGGGYTF. The CDR3 DNA reads TGTGCCAGCACCTTGACAGGGGGCGGGGGAGGCTACACCTTC.

J is TRBJ1-1 and V is TRBV6-5; maybe TRBD1 (5 bases). Looked up from germline, CDR1 is MNHEY and CDR2 is SVGAGI. This CDR3 has 14 amino acids. Trimming took 2 bases from V and 6 from J, leaving 13 bases between them. The CDR3 loop is CASSYVQGVAEAFF. The CDR3 nucleotides read TGTGCCAGCAGTTACGTTCAGGGAGTGGCTGAAGCTTTCTTT.

V usage is TRBV29-1 and J usage is TRBJ2-1, with 12 bases lining up with TRBD2. Per germline, CDR1 SQVTM and CDR2 ANQGSEA. J gave up 4 bases and V 6 bases, and 7 bases lay outside the gene matches. The length of the CDR3 is 15 residues. In nucleotides, the CDR3 is TGCAGCGTCCCATGGACTAGCGGGGATTACAATGAGCAGTTCTTC. It codes for CSVPWTSGDYNEQFF.

V and J are TRBV19 and TRBJ2-7; 8 positions match TRBD1. This CDR3 contains 15 residues. Per germline, CDR1 LNHDA and CDR2 SQIVND (reference sequence). Unmatched junction bases numbered 5, after V lost 3 bases and J lost 1 base. CDR3 sequence: CASSIGQGASYEQYF. The CDR3 nucleotides are TGTGCCAGTAGTATCGGGCAGGGGGCGTCCTACGAGCAGTACTTC. Complete variable domain (other parts from reference TRBV19 and TRBJ2-7): DGGITQSPKYLFRKEGQNVTLSCEQNLNHDAMYWYRQDPGQGLRLIYYSQIVNDFQKGDIAEGYSVSREKKESFPLTVTSAQKNPTAFYLCASSIGQGASYEQYFGPGTRLTVT.

The V call is TRBV29-1, the J call TRBJ1-2, with D possibly being TRBD1 (5 bases). V lost 4 bases and J 4 bases, leaving 19 bases between the germline ends. The CDR3 contains 15 residues. From germline, CDR1 is SQVTM and CDR2 ANQGSEA. CDR3 loop: CSVALWGPASYGYTF. The CDR3 coding sequence is TGCAGCGTTGCCCTATGGGGACCGGCCTCCTATGGCTACACCTTC.

The chain has TRBV5-1 and TRBJ1-6; TRBD1 aligns across 9 bases. The trim removed 4 bases at V and 5 bases at J, leaving 4 bases unmatched. Germline CDR1 reads SGHRS; CDR2 reads YFSETQ. There are 15 residues in the CDR3. CDR3 nucleotides: TGCGCCAGCAGCACGCGACAGGGGGATAATTCACCCCTCCACTTT. Its protein is CASSTRQGDNSPLHF.

The chain uses TRBV7-9 and TRBJ2-2, with 7 bases matching TRBD2. The CDR3 has 15 residues. J gave up 2 bases and V 6 bases, and 6 bases lay outside the gene matches. Germline assignment: CDR1 SEHNR and CDR2 FQNEAQ (reference sequence). The CDR3 coding sequence is TGTGCCAGCAGGGGGAGCGGGACTAACACCGGGGAGCTGTTTTTT. This codes for CASRGSGTNTGELFF.

J is TRBJ2-1 and V is TRBV20-1; D is unresolved. The CDR3 has 11 amino acids. Germline V lookup: CDR1 DFQATT, CDR2 SNEGSKA (reference sequence). Trimming left V 2 bases short and J 8 bases short, with 7 bases between. CDR3 sequence: CSARSEHEQFF. Written as DNA, the CDR3 is TGCAGTGCTAGATCCGAACATGAGCAGTTCTTC.

This clone was counted only a few times. This chain links TRBV18 with TRBJ1-1; 7 bases line up with TRBD1. Germline loops: CDR1 KGHSH, CDR2 LQKENI. The length of the CDR3 is 13 residues. Trimming took 4 bases from V and 1 from J; bases not matched to a gene: 0. CDR3 region: CASSRDRNTEAFF. In DNA form, the CDR3 reads TGTGCCAGCTCACGGGACAGGAACACTGAAGCTTTCTTT.

The chain is built from TRBV6-5 and TRBJ1-5; D perhaps matches TRBD1 (5 bases). CDR3 length: 15 amino acids. V was cut by 2 bases and J by 2 bases, with 10 bases left in between. Germline loops: CDR1 MNHEY, CDR2 SVGAGI. The CDR3, as DNA: TGTGCCAGCAGTTACGTAGGGGATGGCAATCAGCCCCAGCATTTT. This translates into CASSYVGDGNQPQHF.

V usage is TRBV7-9 and J usage is TRBJ1-2; D gene uncertain. The CDR3 runs to 15 residues. V gave up 3 bases and J gave up 0 bases, with 11 bases separating them. In germline, CDR1 is SEHNR, CDR2 FQNEAQ (reference sequence). The CDR3 DNA sequence: TGTGCCAGCAGCTTTGGACCTTGGGCTAACTATGGCTACACCTTC. Encoded protein: CASSFGPWANYGYTF.

This clone was found a few times. V usage is TRBV11-2 and J usage is TRBJ2-2; 7 bases map to TRBD1. With V trimmed by 4 bases and J by 3 bases, 5 bases remained unmatched. This CDR3 contains 15 residues. CDR1 and CDR2 (germline): SGHAT, FQNNGV. CDR3 residues: CASSYRGSDTGELFF. CDR3 nucleotides: TGTGCCAGCAGCTACAGGGGATCGGACACCGGGGAGCTGTTTTTT.

The V call is TRBV5-1, the J call TRBJ2-3; TRBD2 matches at 10 bases. Germline CDR1 SGHRS, CDR2 YFSETQ. J lost 0 bases, V lost 3 bases, and 4 bases had no gene match. This CDR3 contains 16 residues. The CDR3 coding sequence is TGCGCCAGCAGCTACGGGACTAGCGTTAGCACAGATACGCAGTATTTT. Protein: CASSYGTSVSTDTQYF.

The chain links TRBV2 to TRBJ2-4; D is unresolved. The V gene lost 7 bases and the J gene lost 0 bases, with 16 bases spanning the gap. Germline V CDR1 and CDR2: SNHLY, FYNNEI. The CDR3 is 16 amino acids. CDR3 in amino acids: CASMRYSGLAKNIQYF. Written as DNA, the CDR3 is TGTGCCAGCATGCGGTATTCCGGTCTAGCCAAAAACATTCAGTACTTC.